This T cell receptor beta chain came from a study of low-dose radiotherapy and immunotherapy resistance in tumors. Study information: On an every-two-weeks schedule, patients received intravenous nivolumab 240 mg, along with ipilimumab 1 mg/kg every six weeks.

TRAV- and TRBV-specific primers were used for first-strand cDNA, which covered alpha and beta chains. A constant-region primer paired with the V-primer adapter amplified TCRs over approximately 18 PCR cycles. TCRdb re-called the reads through MiXCR, storing one row per CDR3 protein. The sample contains 59,000 or so distinct CDR3 sequences, around 27% of which appear only once. V was clipped by 6 bases and J by 3 bases, with 14 bases between them. From germline, CDR1 is SQVTM and CDR2 ANQGSEA. This CDR3 contains 14 residues. This clonotype was counted ten times or more. Time point noted: before trial treatment. As their treatment, donors received nivolumab, ipilimumab, aspirin, low-dose cyclophosphamide and low-dose radiotherapy.

The sample was PBMCs, taken before treatment. The V and J genes are TRBV29-1 and TRBJ2-2, with D unclear. This receptor was identified in a male donor with rectosigmoid adenocarcinoma. For the CDR3, the DNA is TGCAGCGTGTCCAACGGCAGGCACACCGGGGAGCTGTTTTTT. Translating gives CSVSNGRHTGELFF.